This T cell receptor beta chain emerged from a study of blood T cell repertoires in COVID-19. Original processing notes: Estimation of nucleated cell counts relied on the amplification of reference gene primers. The assay was immunoSEQ multiplex PCR, and TCRdb's table has in-frame clones only and misses some. That table gives V, J and clone size, and the DNA gave D and trimming. The sample holds about half a million clones, approximately 83% seen once. The sequenced sample consisted of peripheral blood. The TCR originated in a human donor in a cohort sampled during active COVID-19.

This chain's CDR3 is CASSRPGGNQPQHF. The CDR3 region has the DNA TGTGCCAGCAGCCGGCCGGGGGGCAATCAGCCCCAGCATTTT. This chain uses TRBV6-2 or TRBV6-3 with TRBJ1-5; D might be TRBD1 (5 bases). The V gene lost 6 bases and the J gene lost 2 bases, with 11 bases spanning the gap. Germline V gene lookup returns CDR1 MNHEY and CDR2 SVGEGT. This CDR3 has 14 amino acids.